This T cell receptor beta chain appears in the sequencing data of a study of blood T cells in healthy people across ages. Findings of the study overall: Diversity figures based on one million T cells were deemed too low.

This clonotype was seen a handful of times. Its antigen is unidentified. Isolated PBMCs totaled at least 7 million in each sample. The CDR3 has 17 residues. From germline, CDR1 is SGHDT and CDR2 YYEEEE. PCR was performed a second time for about 7 to 11 cycles using a sample-barcoded 5' primer and a J-beta primer mix. Individual samples furnished no less than 2.5 million CDR3-containing paired-end reads apiece. One entry per CDR3 protein results from TCRdb running MiXCR on the 5' RACE reads. The profile shows hundreds of thousands of distinct CDR3 sequences, roughly 25% of them singletons. Another study also made use of these data, one on T cells of mothers and their children.

V and J are TRBV5-6 and TRBJ2-5, with TRBD1 matching over 11 bases. The J call may be incorrect, as the DNA end agrees better with TRBJ2-7. The receptor was derived from a boy younger than 18 in good health. Input material: blood. The CDR3 coding sequence is TGTGCCAGCAGCCTGACAATAGGACAGGGGGCAGGCTACGAGCAGTACTTC. This sequence encodes CASSLTIGQGAGYEQYF.